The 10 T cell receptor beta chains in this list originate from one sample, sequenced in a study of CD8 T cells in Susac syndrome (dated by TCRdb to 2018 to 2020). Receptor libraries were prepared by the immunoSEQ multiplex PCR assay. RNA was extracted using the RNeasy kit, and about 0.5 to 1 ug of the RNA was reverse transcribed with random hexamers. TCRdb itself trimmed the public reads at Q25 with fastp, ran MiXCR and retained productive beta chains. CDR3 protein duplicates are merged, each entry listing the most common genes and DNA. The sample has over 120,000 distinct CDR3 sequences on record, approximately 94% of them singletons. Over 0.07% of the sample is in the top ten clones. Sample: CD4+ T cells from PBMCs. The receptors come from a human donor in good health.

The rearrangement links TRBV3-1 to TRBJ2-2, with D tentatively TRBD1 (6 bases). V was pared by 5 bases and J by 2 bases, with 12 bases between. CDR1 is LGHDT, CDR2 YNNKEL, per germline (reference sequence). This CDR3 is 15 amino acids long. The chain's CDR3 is CASSTRQANTGELFF. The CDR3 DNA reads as TGTGCCAGCAGCACCCGACAGGCCAACACCGGGGAGCTGTTTTTT.

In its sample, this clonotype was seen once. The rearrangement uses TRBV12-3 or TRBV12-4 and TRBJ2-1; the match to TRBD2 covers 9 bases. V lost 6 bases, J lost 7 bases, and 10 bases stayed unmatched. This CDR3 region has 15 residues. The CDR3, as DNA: TGTGCCAGCAGCGTATGGGCGGGAGGGCCGAATGAGCAGTTCTTC. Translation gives CASSVWAGGPNEQFF.

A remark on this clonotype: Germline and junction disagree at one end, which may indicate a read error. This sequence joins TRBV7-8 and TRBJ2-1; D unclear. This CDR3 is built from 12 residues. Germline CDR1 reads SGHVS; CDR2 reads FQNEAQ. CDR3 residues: CASSLVDNEQFF. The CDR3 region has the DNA TGTGCCAGCAGCTTGGTAGACAACGAGCAGTTCTTC. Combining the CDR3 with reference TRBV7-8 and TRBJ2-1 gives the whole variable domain GAGVSQSPRYKVAKRGQDVALRCDPISGHVSLFWYQQALGQGPEFLTYFQNEAQLDKSGLPSDRFFAERPEGSVSTLKIQRTQQEDSAVYLCASSLVDNEQFFGPGTRLTVL.

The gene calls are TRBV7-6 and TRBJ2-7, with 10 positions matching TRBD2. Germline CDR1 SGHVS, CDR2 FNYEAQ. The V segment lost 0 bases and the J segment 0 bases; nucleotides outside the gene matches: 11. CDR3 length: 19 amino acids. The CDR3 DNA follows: TGTGCCAGCAGCTTAGCTTCATCCGGGACTAGCGTAACCTCCTACGAGCAGTACTTC. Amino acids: CASSLASSGTSVTSYEQYF.

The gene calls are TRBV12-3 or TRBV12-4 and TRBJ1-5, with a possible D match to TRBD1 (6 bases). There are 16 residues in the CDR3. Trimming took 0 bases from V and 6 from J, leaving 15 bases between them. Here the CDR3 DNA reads TGTGCCAGCAGTTTAGCGCTAGGCGGAGGGGGTCAGCCCCAGCATTTT. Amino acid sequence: CASSLALGGGGQPQHF.

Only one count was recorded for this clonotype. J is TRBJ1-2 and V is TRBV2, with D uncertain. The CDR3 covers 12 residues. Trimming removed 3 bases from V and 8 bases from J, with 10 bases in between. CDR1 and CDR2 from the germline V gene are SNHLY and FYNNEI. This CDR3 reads CASSDNRAGYTF. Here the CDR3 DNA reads TGTGCCAGCAGTGATAATAGGGCGGGCTACACCTTC. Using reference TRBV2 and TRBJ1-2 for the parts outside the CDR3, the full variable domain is EPEVTQTPSHQVTQMGQEVILRCVPISNHLYFYWYRQILGQKVEFLVSFYNNEISEKSEIFDDQFSVERPDGSNFTLKIRSTKLEDSAMYFCASSDNRAGYTFGSGTRLTVV.

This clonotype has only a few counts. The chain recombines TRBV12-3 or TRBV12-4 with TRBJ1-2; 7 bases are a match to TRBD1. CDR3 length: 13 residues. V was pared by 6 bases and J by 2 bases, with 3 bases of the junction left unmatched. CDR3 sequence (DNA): TGTGCCAGCAGCTTGACAGGGAACTATGGCTACACCTTC. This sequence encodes CASSLTGNYGYTF.

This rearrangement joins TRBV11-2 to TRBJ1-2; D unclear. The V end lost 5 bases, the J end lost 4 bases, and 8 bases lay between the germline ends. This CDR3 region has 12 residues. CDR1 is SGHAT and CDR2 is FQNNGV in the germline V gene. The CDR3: CASSHSAYGYTF. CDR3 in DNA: TGTGCCAGCAGCCACTCGGCCTATGGCTACACCTTC.

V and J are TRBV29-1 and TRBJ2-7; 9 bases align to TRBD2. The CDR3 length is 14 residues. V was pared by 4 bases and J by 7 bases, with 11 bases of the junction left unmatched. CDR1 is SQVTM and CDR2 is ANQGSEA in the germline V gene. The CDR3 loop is CSVAGAGGPDEQYF. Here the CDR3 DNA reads TGCAGCGTTGCGGGCGCGGGAGGGCCAGATGAGCAGTACTTC.

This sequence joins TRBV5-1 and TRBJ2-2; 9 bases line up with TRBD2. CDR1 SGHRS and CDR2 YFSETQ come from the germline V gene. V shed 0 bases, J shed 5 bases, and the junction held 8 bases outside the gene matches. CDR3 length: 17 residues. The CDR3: CASSLEAGGPGTGELFF. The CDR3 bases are TGCGCCAGCAGCTTGGAGGCGGGAGGGCCCGGAACCGGGGAGCTGTTTTTT.